This TCR beta chain stems from a study of brain T cells in children with intractable seizures. Time point reported: blood from clinic visit 5 months post-surgery; TSC patient then seizure free. At least one anti-epileptic drug was given before surgery. V was pared by 1 base and J by 7 bases, with 11 bases between. Germline V gene sequence: CDR1 SGHAT, CDR2 FQNNGV. The CDR3 extends over 15 amino acids. The data were produced by immunoSEQ multiplex PCR, yet TCRdb's version contains in-frame clones alone and is incomplete. The sample has 300,000 to 400,000 clones, about 93% seen once. The clonotype was recovered from a boy less than two years old with tuberous sclerosis and intractable seizures. This chain connects TRBV11-2 to TRBJ1-6; tentative D call: TRBD1 (6 bases). Source: peripheral blood, taken less than 6 months after surgery. CDR3: CASSLGQAPNSPLHF. In nucleotides, the CDR3 is TGTGCCAGCAGCTTAGGACAGGCCCCCAATTCACCCCTCCACTTT.